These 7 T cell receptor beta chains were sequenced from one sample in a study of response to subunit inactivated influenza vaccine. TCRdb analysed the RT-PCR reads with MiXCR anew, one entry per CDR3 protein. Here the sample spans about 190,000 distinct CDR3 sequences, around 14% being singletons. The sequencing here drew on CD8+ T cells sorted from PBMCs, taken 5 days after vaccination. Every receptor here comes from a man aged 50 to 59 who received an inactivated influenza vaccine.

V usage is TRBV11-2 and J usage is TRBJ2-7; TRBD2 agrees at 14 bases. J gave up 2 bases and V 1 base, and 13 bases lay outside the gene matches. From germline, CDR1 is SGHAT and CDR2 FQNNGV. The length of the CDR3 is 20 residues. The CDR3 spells CASSLGIRLAGGSITYEQYF. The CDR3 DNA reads TGTGCCAGCAGCTTAGGCATCCGACTAGCGGGGGGGTCAATAACCTACGAGCAGTACTTC.

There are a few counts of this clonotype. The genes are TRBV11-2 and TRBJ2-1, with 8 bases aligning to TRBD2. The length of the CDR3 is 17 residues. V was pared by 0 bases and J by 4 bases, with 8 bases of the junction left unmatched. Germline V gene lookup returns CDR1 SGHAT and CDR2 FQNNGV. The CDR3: CASSLDWGLGGYNEQFF. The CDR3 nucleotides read TGTGCCAGCAGCTTAGATTGGGGACTAGGCGGATACAATGAGCAGTTCTTC.

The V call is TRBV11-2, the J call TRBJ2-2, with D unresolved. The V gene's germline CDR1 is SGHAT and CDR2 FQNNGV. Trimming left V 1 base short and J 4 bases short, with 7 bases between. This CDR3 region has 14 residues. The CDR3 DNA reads TGTGCCAGCAGCTTAGGGCGTACCACCGGGGAGCTGTTTTTT. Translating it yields CASSLGRTTGELFF.

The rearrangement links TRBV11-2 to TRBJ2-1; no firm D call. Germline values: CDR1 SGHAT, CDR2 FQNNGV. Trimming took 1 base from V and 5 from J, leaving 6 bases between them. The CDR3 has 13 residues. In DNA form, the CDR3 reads TGTGCCAGCAGCTTAGTAGTCAACAATGAGCAGTTCTTC. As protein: CASSLVVNNEQFF.

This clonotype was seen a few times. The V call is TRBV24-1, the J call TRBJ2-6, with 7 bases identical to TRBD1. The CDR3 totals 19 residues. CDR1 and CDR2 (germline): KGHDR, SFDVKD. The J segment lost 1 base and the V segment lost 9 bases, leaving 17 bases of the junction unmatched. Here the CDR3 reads CATLTYKRDSSSGANVLTF. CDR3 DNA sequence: TGTGCCACCCTCACATATAAACGGGACAGCAGTTCTGGGGCCAACGTCCTGACTTTC.

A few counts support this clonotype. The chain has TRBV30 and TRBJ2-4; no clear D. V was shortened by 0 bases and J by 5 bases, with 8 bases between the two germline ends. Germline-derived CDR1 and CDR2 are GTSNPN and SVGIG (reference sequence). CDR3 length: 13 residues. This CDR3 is CAWSVGSENIQYF. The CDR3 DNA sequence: TGTGCCTGGAGTGTGGGAAGCGAAAACATTCAGTACTTC.

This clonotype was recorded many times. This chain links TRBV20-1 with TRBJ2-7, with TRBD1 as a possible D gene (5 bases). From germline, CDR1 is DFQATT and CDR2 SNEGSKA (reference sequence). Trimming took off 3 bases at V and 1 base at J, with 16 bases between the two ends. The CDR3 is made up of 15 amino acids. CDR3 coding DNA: TGCAGTGCTAGGGGCCGACAGCCTCGTTCCTACGAGCAGTACTTC. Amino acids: CSARGRQPRSYEQYF.